Presented here are 7 T cell receptor beta chains from one specimen sequenced in a study of graft-versus-host responses after intestinal transplantation (dated by TCRdb to about 2021). Preparation of the library involved the immunoSEQ multiplex PCR assay. The immuneACCESS repertoire file appears here via TCRdb, limited to in-frame rearrangements. These files lack a portion of the clones; in checked studies, under half of the deficit traces to unresolved V genes, and the cause of the others is not known. The sample table contains about 12,000 clones; only one count was recorded for approximately 84% of them. The ten largest clones represent about 8% of the sample. The sample here was PBMCs, taken approximately 310 days after intestinal transplant. These receptors were collected from a human patient who received an intestinal transplant, so some T cells may come from the graft donor.

The V and J genes are TRBV11-2 and TRBJ2-5; TRBD1 might be the D (5 bases). This CDR3 contains 15 residues. CDR1 SGHAT and CDR2 FQNNGV come from the germline V gene. V was clipped by 5 bases and J by 9 bases, with 22 bases between them. CDR3 region: CASSLPKGQVGAQYF. The DNA of the CDR3 is TGTGCCAGCAGCCTCCCCAAGGGGCAGGTAGGAGCCCAGTACTTC.

This clone is a singleton in its sample. The chain links TRBV7-2 to TRBJ2-3; weak D call: TRBD2 (5 bases). Germline loops: CDR1 SGHTA, CDR2 FQGNSA. This CDR3 spans 17 amino acids. V lost 4 bases, J lost 2 bases, and 19 bases lay in between. The DNA of the CDR3 is TGTGCCAGCAGCTCCCTCAGAGCGGTGGGTACCACAGATACGCAGTATTTT. It is translated as CASSSLRAVGTTDTQYF.

This chain uses TRBV19 with TRBJ2-7; TRBD1 aligns across 10 bases. This CDR3 has 15 amino acids. Trimming at V came to 4 bases and at J to 5 bases, leaving 8 bases not matched to a gene. Germline V CDR1 and CDR2: LNHDA, SQIVND (reference sequence). The CDR3 loop reads CASSTRTGGMDEQYF. In DNA, the CDR3 is TGTGCCAGTAGTACTCGGACAGGGGGAATGGACGAGCAGTACTTC.

V and J are TRBV5-1 and TRBJ1-3; maybe TRBD1 (6 bases). The CDR3 extends over 16 amino acids. The germline V and J ends were trimmed by 0 bases and 4 bases, with 14 bases remaining between them. Germline lookup yields CDR1 SGHRS and CDR2 YFSETQ. CDR3 sequence: CASSLGFTGKGNTIYF. In DNA form, the CDR3 reads TGCGCCAGCAGCTTGGGCTTCACAGGGAAGGGAAACACCATATATTTT.

V is TRBV5-1 and J is TRBJ2-7; a weak D match, TRBD1 (6 bases). CDR3 length equals 14 residues. V lost 2 bases to trimming and J lost 5 bases, with 14 bases between them. Germline CDR1 SGHRS, CDR2 YFSETQ. In DNA, the CDR3 is TGCGCCAGCAGCTTTCAGGGGCGGGCTGACGAGCAGTACTTC. This sequence encodes CASSFQGRADEQYF.

The genes are TRBV18 and TRBJ2-5, with 9 bases aligning to TRBD2. V dropped 3 bases and J dropped 5; count of bases not matched to a gene: 13. From germline, CDR1 is KGHSH and CDR2 LQKENI. The CDR3 is 17 residues long. The CDR3 DNA sequence: TGTGCCAGCTCACCTGGGACTAGCTTCGCCCGCCGGGAGACCCAGTACTTC. It codes for CASSPGTSFARRETQYF.

V and J are TRBV5-1 and TRBJ2-5; unclear D gene. The better agreement between TRBJ2-7 and the DNA end casts doubt on the J call. The germline CDR1 and CDR2 sequences are SGHRS and YFSETQ. The CDR3 length is 11 residues. Written as DNA, the CDR3 is TGCGCCAGCAGCTTGGACTACGAGCAGTACTTC. Amino acid sequence: CASSLDYEQYF.